This T cell receptor beta chain emerged from a study of blood T cell repertoires in COVID-19. Whole-study context: Specimens from acute and convalescent COVID-19 originated in the United States, Italy and Spain. Sources were T cells, B-cell-depleted T cells, or PBMCs; the material itself was cDNA or gDNA.

Data came from immunoSEQ multiplex PCR; TCRdb stores just in-frame clones and leaves some out. Among around 310,000 clones listed, around 89% were seen once. Germline CDR1 and CDR2: SGHTA and FQGNSA. V was shortened by 2 bases and J by 0 bases, with 7 bases between the two germline ends. The CDR3 consists of 14 residues. This clone was seen only a few times. Sequenced material: peripheral blood. The TCR sequence derives from a woman between 55 and 75 years old with acute or convalescent COVID-19. The V and J genes are TRBV7-2 and TRBJ1-1; D is undetermined. The CDR3 DNA is TGTGCCAGCAGCTTAAACTACATGAACACTGAAGCTTTCTTT. This gives the protein CASSLNYMNTEAFF.